This T cell receptor (beta chain) originates from a study of T cells in Graves' hyperthyroidism and ophthalmopathy. RNA transcripts gave rise to amplified TCR beta CDR3 regions. The HTBI primer set served for first-round RT-PCR of the TCR CDR3. In TCRdb, the multiplex PCR reads were re-called with MiXCR into one record per CDR3 protein. Counted here are roughly 800,000 distinct CDR3 sequences, 38% occurring once; the ten biggest clones make up 8% to 9%. General study points: Blood also showed most of the thyroid clonotypes that were expanded above 0.001.

Exclusions: uncontrolled infection, other autoimmune disease, pregnancy, lactation. Together with thyroid ultrasound, orbital computed tomography, serum thyroxine and TRAb, clinical symptoms were used for diagnoses. Fresh 10 ml peripheral blood yielded PBMCs. Notes on this clonotype: The antigen remains undetermined.

Input material: blood. The sequence was obtained from a man aged 18 to 35 with Graves' hyperthyroidism.

The CDR3 region is CASSITGGRAYEQYF. CDR3 in DNA: TGTGCCAGCAGCATTACAGGGGGCAGGGCCTACGAGCAGTACTTC. This rearrangement joins TRBV7-8 to TRBJ2-7; 9 nucleotides line up with TRBD1. This CDR3 region has 15 residues. V lost 5 bases, J lost 2 bases, and 7 bases stayed unmatched. CDR1 and CDR2 from the germline V gene are SGHVS and FQNEAQ.